The entry that follows covers one T cell receptor (beta chain) sequence. Its antigen is unknown. A multiplex PCR was run with 60 Vbeta primers and 13 Jbeta primers. Repertoires were generated with immunoSEQ multiplex PCR, while TCRdb's copy carries only in-frame clones and drops some. This sample has about 130,000 clones, with 65% to 80% found just once. The data belong to a study of cytomegalovirus exposure and HLA in healthy donors. Overall study results and limits: According to the study, roughly 160 TCR beta chains were cytomegalovirus-associated. Reportedly, diagnosis of cytomegalovirus status by the classifier showed high specificity and sensitivity.

V was pared by 4 bases and J by 2 bases, with 2 bases of the junction left unmatched. The length of the CDR3 is 13 residues. The sequence was collected from a woman aged 40-49 years in good health and CMV-seropositive. The chain combines TRBV6-7 with TRBJ2-7; 7 bases map to TRBD2. TRBV6-7 is treated as an ORF (open reading frame) with a function not yet certain. The material sequenced was PBMCs. The CDR3 nucleotides read TGTGCCAGCAGTTCGCGGGAGCCCTACGAGCAGTACTTC. It translates to CASSSREPYEQYF.